Below, 15 T cell receptor beta chains from the same sample are listed, as sequenced in a study of somatic mutations in cytotoxic T cells in rheumatoid arthritis. Here immunoSEQ multiplex PCR was the method, and the copy in TCRdb shows in-frame clones only, minus some. This sample carries roughly 19,000 clones, 85% to 90% of them seen once, and the ten largest clones take approximately 17%. The sequenced sample was CD8+ T cells sorted from blood. Receptors were obtained from a woman aged 45 to 65 in good health.

This clone was detected a few times. The rearrangement joins TRBV11-2 to TRBJ1-6; D is perhaps TRBD1 (5 bases). Per the germline V gene, CDR1 is SGHAT and CDR2 is FQNNGV. This CDR3 comprises 13 residues. Trimming took 2 bases from V and 11 from J, leaving 10 bases between them. As DNA, the CDR3 is TGTGCCAGCAGCTTATGGCAGGGAGCACCCCTCCACTTT. Translation gives CASSLWQGAPLHF.

This rearrangement joins TRBV9 to TRBJ1-1; no clear D gene. Trimming removed 2 bases from V and 1 base from J, with 9 bases in between. The CDR3 has 14 amino acids. Germline CDR1 and CDR2: SGDLS and YYNGEE. CDR3 protein: CASSVGPPNTEAFF. The CDR3 bases are TGTGCCAGCAGCGTCGGACCGCCGAACACTGAAGCTTTCTTT.

A word on this clone: The junction shows a germline mismatch at one end, possibly a read error. The chain carries TRBV11-2 and TRBJ1-2; no definite D call. Germline CDR1 and CDR2: SGHAT and FQNNGV. This CDR3 has 15 amino acids. The CDR3 DNA is TGTGCCAGCAGCTTTCTCCGACACGATAACAATGGCTACACCTTC. It codes for CASSFLRHDNNGYTF. The full variable domain, in which reference TRBV11-2 and TRBJ1-2 provide the parts outside the CDR3, is EAGVAQSPRYKIIEKRQSVAFWCNPISGHATLYWYQQILGQGPKLLIQFQNNGVVDDSQLPKDRFSAERLKGVDSTLKIQPAKLEDSAVYLCASSFLRHDNNGYTFGSGTRLTVV.

This clone rates as medium-sized. The chain couples TRBV10-3 to TRBJ2-5, with D perhaps matching TRBD2 (7 bases). Germline lookup yields CDR1 ENHRY and CDR2 SYGVKD. V was shortened by 2 bases and J by 4 bases, with 17 bases between the two germline ends. This CDR3 spans 16 amino acids. DNA for the CDR3: TGTGCCATCAGTGAGCCGGGGAACAGGGAGGGAGAGACCCAGTACTTC. Its translation is CAISEPGNREGETQYF.

The rearrangement links TRBV4-1 to TRBJ2-7; weak D call: TRBD1 (5 bases). Germline lookup yields CDR1 MGHRA and CDR2 YSYEKL. The CDR3 extends over 16 amino acids. V was cut by 1 base and J by 1 base, with 14 bases left in between. CDR3: CASSQGTTVQSYEQYF. The CDR3 DNA reads as TGCGCCAGCAGCCAAGGTACGACAGTCCAGTCCTACGAGCAGTACTTC.

The chain joins TRBV11-2 to TRBJ2-7; D might be TRBD2 (6 bases). CDR3 length: 17 amino acids. The ends were cut back, 0 bases at V and 6 bases at J, with 21 bases in the middle. Germline CDR1 reads SGHAT; CDR2 reads FQNNGV. The CDR3 DNA reads as TGTGCCAGCAGCTTAGACCTCTCTGGGACTTCAACGAGCGAGCAGTACTTC. Translated: CASSLDLSGTSTSEQYF.

The rearrangement joins TRBV6-1 to TRBJ2-7; no definite D call. The V end lost 5 bases, the J end lost 7 bases, and 6 bases lay between the germline ends. The CDR3 contains 10 residues. Looked up from germline, CDR1 is MNHNS and CDR2 is SASEGT. CDR3 in amino acids: CASSYREQYF. Here the CDR3 DNA reads TGTGCCAGCAGTTACAGAGAGCAGTACTTC.

The chain recombines TRBV7-9 with TRBJ2-1, with 10 bases lining up with TRBD2. The CDR3 runs to 16 residues. V gave up 5 bases and J gave up 8 bases; unmatched junction bases: 12. From germline, CDR1 is SEHNR and CDR2 FQNEAQ (reference sequence). For the CDR3, the DNA is TGTGCCAGCAGCCCCCGGCGCAGCGGGGGGGCACATGAGCAGTTCTTC. This codes for CASSPRRSGGAHEQFF.

The chain recombines TRBV4-2 with TRBJ2-1; no clear D gene. Trimming took off 0 bases at V and 4 bases at J, with 7 bases between the two ends. The CDR3 is 14 residues long. CDR1 is LGHNA and CDR2 is YNFKEQ in the germline V gene. CDR3 nucleotide sequence: TGTGCCAGCAGCCAAGAAGGGCAATACAATGAGCAGTTCTTC. Translated, it gives CASSQEGQYNEQFF.

The gene calls are TRBV2 and TRBJ2-1, with D uncertain. The germline V and J ends were trimmed by 4 bases and 9 bases, with 4 bases remaining between them. The CDR3 is 10 residues long. Looked up from germline, CDR1 is SNHLY and CDR2 is FYNNEI. CDR3 amino acids: CASSVSEQFF. The CDR3 DNA sequence: TGTGCCAGCAGTGTAAGTGAGCAGTTCTTC.

This sequence joins TRBV9 and TRBJ2-7; TRBD2 might be the D (5 bases). From germline, CDR1 is SGDLS and CDR2 YYNGEE. The CDR3 is 12 residues long. V gave up 3 bases and J gave up 1 base, with 5 bases separating them. The CDR3 DNA reads as TGTGCCAGCAGCGGCGGGTCCTACGAGCAGTACTTC. Translation gives CASSGGSYEQYF.

The gene calls are TRBV5-1 and TRBJ2-2; D is possibly TRBD2 (6 bases). Trimming cost V 0 bases and J 5 bases, with 11 bases left between them. Germline V gives CDR1 SGHRS, CDR2 YFSETQ. The CDR3 runs 15 residues. The CDR3 nucleotides read TGCGCCAGCAGCTTGGAGGAGGGACGAACCGGGGAGCTGTTTTTT. Amino acid sequence: CASSLEEGRTGELFF.

The chain carries TRBV9 and TRBJ2-3; D perhaps matches TRBD2 (6 bases). The V end was cut by 3 bases, the J end by 6 bases, with 17 bases between. This CDR3 contains 15 residues. Per germline, CDR1 SGDLS and CDR2 YYNGEE. CDR3 sequence (DNA): TGTGCCAGCAGCGCCCCCTCCTGGGGGGTGGATACGCAGTATTTT. Translating gives CASSAPSWGVDTQYF. The full variable domain, with the rest looked up from reference TRBV9 and TRBJ2-3, is DSGVTQTPKHLITATGQRVTLRCSPRSGDLSVYWYQQSLDQGLQFLIQYYNGEERAKGNILERFSAQQFPDLHSELNLSSLELGDSALYFCASSAPSWGVDTQYFGPGTRLTVL.

The gene calls are TRBV7-8 and TRBJ2-1; D gene unclear. Germline V lookup: CDR1 SGHVS, CDR2 FQNEAQ. The CDR3 has 19 residues. Between the trimmed V and J ends, which lost 2 bases and 0 bases, there was a span of 20 bases. The CDR3 region is CASSLSIHSALSSYNEQFF. The CDR3 DNA sequence: TGTGCCAGCAGCTTAAGCATCCACAGCGCGTTGAGCTCCTACAATGAGCAGTTCTTC.

The chain joins TRBV5-5 to TRBJ1-1; 7 nucleotides align to TRBD1. CDR1 is SGHKS, CDR2 YYEKEE, per germline (reference sequence). The CDR3 is 15 residues long. Trimming took 4 bases from V and 3 from J; bases not matched to a gene: 9. The CDR3 reads CASSPSGTADTEAFF. Here the CDR3 DNA reads TGTGCCAGCAGCCCTTCCGGGACAGCGGACACTGAAGCTTTCTTT. The complete variable domain, with remaining parts taken from reference TRBV5-5 and TRBJ1-1, reads DAGVTQSPTHLIKTRGQQVTLRCSPISGHKSVSWYQQVLGQGPQFIFQYYEKEERGRGNFPDRFSARQFPNYSSELNVNALLLGDSALYLCASSPSGTADTEAFFGQGTRLTVV.